This T cell receptor beta chain is from a study of T cell responses to AZD1222 COVID-19 vaccine. Study-wide results and limits: Baseline serostatus was positive in only six AZD1222 recipients. Regions 160-218 and 743-854 dominated among vaccine-associated CD4 TCRs spanning spike. All repertoire sampling was performed exclusively after the peak T cell response. Vaccination with two AZD1222 doses was followed by a rise in Spike-specific TCR breadth and depth.

TCRdb's copy holds only in-frame clones and misses some; the assay was immunoSEQ multiplex PCR. The data hold 72,000 or so clones, with 89% observed a single time. Per the germline V gene, CDR1 is SGHDN and CDR2 is FVKESK. The CDR3 has 19 residues. The V segment lost 1 base and the J segment 5 bases; nucleotides outside the gene matches: 15. Of note for this clone: Its target is not known.

The clonotype comes from an adult who received the AZD1222 COVID-19 vaccine. The gene calls are TRBV14 and TRBJ2-5, with 11 positions matching TRBD2. The starting material was peripheral blood, obtained 28 days after the second AZD1222 dose. The CDR3 loop is CASSQGPVAGGPSLETQYF. DNA for the CDR3: TGTGCCAGCAGCCAAGGCCCCGTAGCGGGAGGGCCGAGTTTGGAGACCCAGTACTTC.